Sequencing of this T cell receptor (beta chain) was carried out in a study of cytomegalovirus exposure and HLA in healthy donors. In the PCR, 60 Vbeta and 13 Jbeta primers were used. The protocol was immunoSEQ multiplex PCR, while the TCRdb copy is restricted to in-frame clones and leaves out a portion. The data hold approximately 150,000 clones, with about 68% observed a single time. Findings and caveats of the study: Being productive about 90% or about 30% of the time was typical of most TCR beta V segments in an earlier analysis.

Of note for this clone: The antigen remains undetermined.

Germline V gives CDR1 WNHNN, CDR2 SYGVQD (reference sequence). The CDR3 covers 15 residues. The sample taken for sequencing was PBMCs. This receptor was taken from a female donor in good health and CMV-seronegative. The genes are TRBV10-1 and TRBJ2-5; possibly TRBD2 for D (6 bases). The DNA end is a closer match to TRBJ2-7, so the J assignment may be wrong. Here the CDR3 reads CASSVSRGGSYEQYF. In DNA form, the CDR3 reads TGCGCCAGCAGTGTTTCAAGGGGAGGCTCCTACGAGCAGTACTTC.